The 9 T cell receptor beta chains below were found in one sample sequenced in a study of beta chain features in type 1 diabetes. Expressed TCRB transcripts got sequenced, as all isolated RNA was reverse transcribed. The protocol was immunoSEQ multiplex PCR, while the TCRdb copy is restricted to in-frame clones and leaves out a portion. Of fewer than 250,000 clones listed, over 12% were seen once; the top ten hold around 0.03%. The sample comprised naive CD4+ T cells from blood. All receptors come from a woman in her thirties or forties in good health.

This CDR3 is CSVSGVNKGQPQHF. For the CDR3, the DNA is TGCAGCGTTTCAGGGGTAAATAAGGGTCAGCCCCAGCATTTT. The chain has TRBV29-1 and TRBJ1-5; the D gene is possibly TRBD1 (6 bases). CDR1 is SQVTM, CDR2 ANQGSEA, per germline. This CDR3 has 14 amino acids. The V end lost 5 bases, the J end lost 6 bases, and 17 bases lay between the germline ends.

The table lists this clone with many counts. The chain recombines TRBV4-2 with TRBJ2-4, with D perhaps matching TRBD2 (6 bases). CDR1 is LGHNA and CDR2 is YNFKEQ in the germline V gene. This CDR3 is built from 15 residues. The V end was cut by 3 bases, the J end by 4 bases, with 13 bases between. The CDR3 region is CASSHVRDFKNIQYF. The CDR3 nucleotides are TGTGCCAGCAGCCACGTCCGGGACTTTAAAAACATTCAGTACTTC.

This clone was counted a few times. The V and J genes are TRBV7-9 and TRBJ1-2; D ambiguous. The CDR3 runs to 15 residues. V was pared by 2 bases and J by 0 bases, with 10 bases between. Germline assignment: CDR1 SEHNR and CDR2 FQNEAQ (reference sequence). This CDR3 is CASSLQRQANYGYTF. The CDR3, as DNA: TGTGCCAGCAGCTTACAACGACAAGCTAACTATGGCTACACCTTC.

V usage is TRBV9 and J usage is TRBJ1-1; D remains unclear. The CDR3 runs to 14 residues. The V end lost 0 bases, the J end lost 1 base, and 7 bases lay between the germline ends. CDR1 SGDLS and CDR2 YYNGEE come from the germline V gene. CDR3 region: CASSVAQQNTEAFF. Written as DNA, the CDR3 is TGTGCCAGCAGCGTAGCTCAACAGAACACTGAAGCTTTCTTT.

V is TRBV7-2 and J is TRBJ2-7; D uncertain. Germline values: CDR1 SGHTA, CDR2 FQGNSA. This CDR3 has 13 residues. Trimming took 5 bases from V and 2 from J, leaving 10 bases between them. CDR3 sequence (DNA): TGTGCCAGCAGCCGAGTAATTCCCTACGAGCAGTACTTC. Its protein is CASSRVIPYEQYF. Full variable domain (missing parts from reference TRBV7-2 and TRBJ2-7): GAGVSQSPSNKVTEKGKDVELRCDPISGHTALYWYRQSLGQGLEFLIYFQGNSAPDKSGLPSDRFSAERTGGSVSTLTIQRTQQEDSAVYLCASSRVIPYEQYFGPGTRLTVT.

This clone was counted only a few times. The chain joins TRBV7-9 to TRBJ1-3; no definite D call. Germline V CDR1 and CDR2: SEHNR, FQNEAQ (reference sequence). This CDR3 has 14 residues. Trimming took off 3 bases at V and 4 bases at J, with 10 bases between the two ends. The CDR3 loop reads CASSFSGLGNTIYF. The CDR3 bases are TGTGCCAGCAGCTTTTCTGGGCTCGGAAACACCATATATTTT.

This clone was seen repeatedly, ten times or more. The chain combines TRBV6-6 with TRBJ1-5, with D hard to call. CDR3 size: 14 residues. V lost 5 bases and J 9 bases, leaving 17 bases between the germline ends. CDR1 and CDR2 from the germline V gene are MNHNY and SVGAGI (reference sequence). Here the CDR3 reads CASSPRRDSRPQHF. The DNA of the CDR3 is TGTGCCAGCAGTCCTCGACGGGATTCGCGGCCCCAGCATTTT.

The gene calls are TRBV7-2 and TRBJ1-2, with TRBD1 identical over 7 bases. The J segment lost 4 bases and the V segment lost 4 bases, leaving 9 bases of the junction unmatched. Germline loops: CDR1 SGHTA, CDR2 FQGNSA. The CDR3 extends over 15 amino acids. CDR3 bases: TGTGCCAGCAGCTCCCAGACAGGGCTGGGCTATGGCTACACCTTC. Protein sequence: CASSSQTGLGYGYTF. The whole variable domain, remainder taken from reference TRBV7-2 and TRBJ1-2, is GAGVSQSPSNKVTEKGKDVELRCDPISGHTALYWYRQSLGQGLEFLIYFQGNSAPDKSGLPSDRFSAERTGGSVSTLTIQRTQQEDSAVYLCASSSQTGLGYGYTFGSGTRLTVV.

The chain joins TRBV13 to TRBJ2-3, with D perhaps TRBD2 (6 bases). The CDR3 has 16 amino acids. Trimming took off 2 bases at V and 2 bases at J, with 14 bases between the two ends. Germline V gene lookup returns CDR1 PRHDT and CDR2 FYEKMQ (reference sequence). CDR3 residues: CASSLWSSVPTDTQYF. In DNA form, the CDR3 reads TGTGCCAGCAGCTTATGGTCTAGCGTTCCCACAGATACGCAGTATTTT. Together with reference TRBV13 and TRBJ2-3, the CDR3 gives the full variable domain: AAGVIQSPRHLIKEKRETATLKCYPIPRHDTVYWYQQGPGQDPQFLISFYEKMQSDKGSIPDRFSAQQFSDYHSELNMSSLELGDSALYFCASSLWSSVPTDTQYFGPGTRLTVL.